This TCR beta chain was profiled in a study of T cell changes during pregnancy in multiple sclerosis (dated by TCRdb to the late 2010s). Some background on the complete study: The study examined how the T cell repertoire changed over the course of pregnancy in women with multiple sclerosis.

The germline V gene sets CDR1 to SNHLY and CDR2 to FYNNEI. From the cysteine through the phenylalanine, the CDR3 covers 15 amino acids. The read is trimmed to its CDR3 DNA, 45 bases read in frame from base 1. V loses 1 base of germline sequence and J loses 3 bases, and the interval between the two ends is 10 bases. Remarks on this clone: Its antigen has not been determined. No qualities accompany the bases; no much larger clone lies one base away.

The library was made by the immunoSEQ multiplex PCR assay. The table comes from immuneACCESS by way of TCRdb, which keeps in-frame sequences with V and J called. Part of the clones is missing from these tables; in studies checked, under half for an unresolved V gene and the rest for unknown reasons. Present in this sample are around 74,000 clones, approximately 86% of which were seen just once. The biggest ten clones account for around 3.2% of the sample. Sample: peripheral blood, taken before pregnancy. The V and J genes are TRBV2 and TRBJ1-3; too little of a D gene remains to name it. The receptor's source is a female donor with multiple sclerosis, enrolled in a pregnancy study. The CDR3 here reads CASSEGGYSGNTIYF. The DNA reads TGTGCCAGCAGTGAAGGAGGGTATAGTGGAAACACCATATATTTT.